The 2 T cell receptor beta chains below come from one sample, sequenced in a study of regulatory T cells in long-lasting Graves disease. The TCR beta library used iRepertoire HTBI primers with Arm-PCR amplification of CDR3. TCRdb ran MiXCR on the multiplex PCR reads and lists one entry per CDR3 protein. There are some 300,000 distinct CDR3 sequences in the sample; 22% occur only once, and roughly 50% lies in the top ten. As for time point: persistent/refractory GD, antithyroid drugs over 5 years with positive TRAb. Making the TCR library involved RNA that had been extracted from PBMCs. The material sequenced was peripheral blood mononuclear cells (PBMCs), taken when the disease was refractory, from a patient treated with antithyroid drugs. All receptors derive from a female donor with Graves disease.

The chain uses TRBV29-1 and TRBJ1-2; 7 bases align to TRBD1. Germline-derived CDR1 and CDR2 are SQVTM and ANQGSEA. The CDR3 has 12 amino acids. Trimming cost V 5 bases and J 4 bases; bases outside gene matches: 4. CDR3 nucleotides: TGCAGCGTTCAGGACAGGTCCTATGGCTACACCTTC. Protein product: CSVQDRSYGYTF.

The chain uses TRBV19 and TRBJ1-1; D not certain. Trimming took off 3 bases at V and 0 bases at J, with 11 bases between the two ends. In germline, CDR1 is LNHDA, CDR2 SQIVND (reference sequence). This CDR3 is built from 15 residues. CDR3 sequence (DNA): TGTGCCAGTAGTATGGAGTTGGGAATGAACACTGAAGCTTTCTTT. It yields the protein CASSMELGMNTEAFF. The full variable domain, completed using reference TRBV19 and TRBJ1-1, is DGGITQSPKYLFRKEGQNVTLSCEQNLNHDAMYWYRQDPGQGLRLIYYSQIVNDFQKGDIAEGYSVSREKKESFPLTVTSAQKNPTAFYLCASSMELGMNTEAFFGQGTRLTVV.